These 32 T cell receptor beta chains share one sample of origin, sequenced in a study of neoadjuvant anti-PD-1 for oral cavity cancer. TCRdb keeps only in-frame clones here, not all; method: immunoSEQ multiplex PCR. The profile covers about 6,700 clones, with around 72% appearing a single time and under 3.5% taken by the ten largest. This sample comprised PBMCs, obtained before nivolumab (anti-PD-1) treatment. The origin of the receptors is a person aged 35 to 85 with oral cavity squamous cell carcinoma.

The chain is built from TRBV28 and TRBJ2-3; 7 nucleotides align to TRBD1. This CDR3 comprises 15 residues. Germline V gene data show CDR1 as MDHEN and CDR2 as SYDVKM. V trimming: 6 bases; J trimming: 2 bases; junction bases outside the gene matches: 8. The CDR3 nucleotides read TGTGCCAGCAGCCTACAGGGGTGGGACACAGATACGCAGTATTTT. This codes for CASSLQGWDTDTQYF.

This CDR3 reads CASSGQGETQYF. The CDR3 DNA sequence: TGTGCCAGCAGTGGACAGGGCGAGACCCAGTACTTC. The rearrangement joins TRBV2 to TRBJ2-5; the match to TRBD1 covers 7 bases. The V and J ends lost 4 bases and 5 bases, in that order; junction bases with no gene match: 1. The CDR3 sequence is 12 residues long. CDR1 and CDR2 (germline): SNHLY, FYNNEI.

This clone was seen once. The chain recombines TRBV9 with TRBJ2-7; possibly TRBD2 for D (6 bases). V was pared by 0 bases and J by 3 bases, with 13 bases between. The CDR3 extends over 15 amino acids. Germline V gene data show CDR1 as SGDLS and CDR2 as YYNGEE. The CDR3 nucleotides read TGTGCCAGCAGCGTAGAGGGACTCCCACACTACGAGCAGTACTTC. Translated: CASSVEGLPHYEQYF. Using reference TRBV9 and TRBJ2-7 for the parts outside the CDR3, the full variable domain is DSGVTQTPKHLITATGQRVTLRCSPRSGDLSVYWYQQSLDQGLQFLIQYYNGEERAKGNILERFSAQQFPDLHSELNLSSLELGDSALYFCASSVEGLPHYEQYFGPGTRLTVT.

This clone occurred once. The chain joins TRBV7-2 to TRBJ2-2, with 14 positions matching TRBD2. The ends lost 1 base at V and 3 bases at J; junction bases unmatched: 1. The germline V gene encodes CDR1 SGHTA and CDR2 FQGNSA. This CDR3 contains 17 residues. In nucleotides, the CDR3 is TGTGCCAGCAGCTTAGAGGGACTAGCGGGGGACACCGGGGAGCTGTTTTTT. Its protein product is CASSLEGLAGDTGELFF.

The CDR3 coding sequence is TGTGCCAGCAGCTATATCGGGACAGGGGAAGAAAAACTGTTTTTT. It encodes CASSYIGTGEEKLFF. The chain has TRBV11-1 and TRBJ1-4; 10 positions agree with TRBD1. The CDR3 has 15 amino acids. Germline CDR1 SGHAT, CDR2 FQDESV (reference sequence). Trimming at V came to 4 bases and at J to 8 bases, leaving 7 bases not matched to a gene.

DNA of the CDR3: TGTGCCAGCAGCTTATTAGGACAGGGTTTTCGAGAGACCCAGTACTTC. It specifies CASSLLGQGFRETQYF. The rearrangement links TRBV7-9 to TRBJ2-5; 8 bases map to TRBD1. The germline V gene encodes CDR1 SEHNR and CDR2 FQNEAQ (reference sequence). The CDR3 length is 16 residues. V lost 2 bases to trimming and J lost 4 bases; unmatched junction nucleotides: 9.

This chain links TRBV6-4 with TRBJ1-1; D perhaps matches TRBD1 (6 bases). The CDR3 runs to 13 residues. Per germline, CDR1 MRHNA and CDR2 SNTAGT. V was cut by 6 bases and J by 3 bases, with 11 bases left in between. CDR3 sequence: CASREGEDTEAFF. CDR3 nucleotide sequence: TGTGCCAGCAGGGAGGGGGAGGACACTGAAGCTTTCTTT.

This clone was seen a single time. V gene TRBV19 combines with J gene TRBJ2-5; possible D gene TRBD2, 6 bases. Trimming pared 6 bases from V and 5 bases from J, leaving 13 bases between. Germline V gives CDR1 LNHDA, CDR2 SQIVND (reference sequence). This CDR3 spans 13 amino acids. The chain's CDR3 is CASRGLGWETQYF. CDR3 in DNA: TGTGCCAGTAGGGGACTGGGATGGGAGACCCAGTACTTC. The variable domain in full, completed from reference TRBV19 and TRBJ2-5, reads DGGITQSPKYLFRKEGQNVTLSCEQNLNHDAMYWYRQDPGQGLRLIYYSQIVNDFQKGDIAEGYSVSREKKESFPLTVTSAQKNPTAFYLCASRGLGWETQYFGPGTRLLVL.

The chain's CDR3 is CASSLEGPGEQYF. The CDR3 DNA reads TGTGCCAGCAGCTTGGAGGGCCCGGGCGAGCAGTACTTC. The chain uses TRBV5-4 and TRBJ2-7; D not resolved. Deletions cut 0 bases from V and 6 bases from J, with 10 bases between. CDR1 and CDR2 from the germline V gene are SGHNT and YYREEE (reference sequence). CDR3 size: 13 residues.

This clone was seen a handful of times. V and J are TRBV7-2 and TRBJ1-2; 11 positions match TRBD1. This CDR3 has 13 residues. CDR1 SGHTA and CDR2 FQGNSA come from the germline V gene. V lost 3 bases, J lost 6 bases, and 0 bases stayed unmatched. The CDR3 loop is CASSLGQGDGYTF. CDR3 nucleotide sequence: TGTGCCAGCAGCTTGGGACAGGGGGATGGCTACACCTTC. The whole variable domain, remainder taken from reference TRBV7-2 and TRBJ1-2, is GAGVSQSPSNKVTEKGKDVELRCDPISGHTALYWYRQSLGQGLEFLIYFQGNSAPDKSGLPSDRFSAERTGGSVSTLTIQRTQQEDSAVYLCASSLGQGDGYTFGSGTRLTVV.

This chain connects TRBV4-1 to TRBJ2-3, with 10 bases aligning to TRBD2. V shed 0 bases, J shed 6 bases, and the junction held 6 bases outside the gene matches. The CDR3 totals 16 residues. Germline CDR1 and CDR2: MGHRA and YSYEKL. CDR3 residues: CASSQDSGGALDTQYF. DNA of the CDR3: TGCGCCAGCAGCCAAGACAGCGGGGGGGCATTGGATACGCAGTATTTT.

This clone has a handful of counts. The CDR3 sequence is CASSLGQSLETQYF. As DNA, the CDR3 is TGCGCCAGCAGCTTGGGACAAAGCTTGGAGACCCAGTACTTC. The V gene is TRBV5-1, the J gene TRBJ2-5; D is uncertain. Trimming stripped 0 bases from V and 5 bases from J, with 11 bases between. The CDR3 is 14 residues long. Germline-derived CDR1 and CDR2 are SGHRS and YFSETQ.

This clone came up a few times. The chain joins TRBV5-5 to TRBJ1-4, with 7 bases lining up with TRBD1. Germline V lookup: CDR1 SGHKS, CDR2 YYEKEE (reference sequence). This CDR3 spans 15 amino acids. The V segment lost 4 bases and the J segment 1 base; nucleotides outside the gene matches: 4. As DNA, the CDR3 is TGTGCCAGCAGCCCTAGGACAGGAACTAATGAAAAACTGTTTTTT. Translating gives CASSPRTGTNEKLFF.

This clone was found a few times. The genes are TRBV7-2 and TRBJ2-5, with 7 bases matching TRBD1. The CDR3 is 16 amino acids. The V segment lost 4 bases and the J segment 3 bases; nucleotides outside the gene matches: 11. Per germline, CDR1 SGHTA and CDR2 FQGNSA. CDR3 nucleotide sequence: TGTGCCAGCAGCTGGTTTGGACAGGTAGTAAAAGAGACCCAGTACTTC. Translation: CASSWFGQVVKETQYF. Using reference TRBV7-2 and TRBJ2-5 for the parts outside the CDR3, the full variable domain is GAGVSQSPSNKVTEKGKDVELRCDPISGHTALYWYRQSLGQGLEFLIYFQGNSAPDKSGLPSDRFSAERTGGSVSTLTIQRTQQEDSAVYLCASSWFGQVVKETQYFGPGTRLLVL.

This chain connects TRBV6-6 to TRBJ1-3; no clear D. Germline CDR1 MNHNY, CDR2 SVGAGI (reference sequence). CDR3 length equals 11 residues. Trimming took off 4 bases at V and 3 bases at J, with 1 base between the two ends. CDR3 DNA: TGTGCCAGCAGTTTTGGAAACACCATATATTTT. This encodes CASSFGNTIYF.

This clone was seen only a few times. CDR3 in amino acids: CASSEGYNSPLHF. For the CDR3, the DNA is TGTGCCAGCAGTGAAGGGTATAATTCACCCCTCCACTTT. The chain employs TRBV6-1 and TRBJ1-6; no firm D call. The germline gives CDR1 MNHNS, CDR2 SASEGT. V was shortened by 1 base and J by 4 bases, with 2 bases between the two germline ends. This CDR3 region has 13 residues.

In DNA, the CDR3 is TGTGCCTGGAGTGTGGCTTCTTTCCGAGGCGAGCAGTACTTC. Translation gives CAWSVASFRGEQYF. This chain uses TRBV30 with TRBJ2-7, with unresolved D. Trimming cost V 0 bases and J 6 bases, with 15 bases left between them. The CDR3 has 14 amino acids. CDR1 is GTSNPN, CDR2 SVGIG, per germline (reference sequence).

CDR3 loop: CASSFRPSPNTGELFF. CDR3 DNA: TGTGCCAGCAGCTTTCGGCCCAGCCCGAACACCGGGGAGCTGTTTTTT. The J gene is TRBJ2-2, the V gene TRBV7-2, with D unresolved. The CDR3 is 16 residues long. Trimming cost V 3 bases and J 0 bases, with 11 bases left between them. The V gene's germline CDR1 is SGHTA and CDR2 FQGNSA.

The V call is TRBV7-9, the J call TRBJ2-6, with 7 bases lining up with TRBD1. The CDR3 has 19 residues. Trimming took 5 bases from V and 2 from J; bases not matched to a gene: 15. From germline, CDR1 is SEHNR and CDR2 FQNEAQ (reference sequence). The DNA of the CDR3 is TGTGCCAGCAGCGTCCGACAGGGTGAAGCGGTAGCTGGGGCCAACGTCCTGACTTTC. Its translation is CASSVRQGEAVAGANVLTF.

This sequence joins TRBV19 and TRBJ2-1, with a possible D match to TRBD2 (6 bases). V was cut by 1 base and J by 10 bases, with 11 bases left in between. CDR3 length: 13 residues. The germline CDR1 and CDR2 sequences are LNHDA and SQIVND (reference sequence). The CDR3 region has the DNA TGTGCCAGTAGTATAGGCGGGAAGGGAGAGCAGTTCTTC. As protein: CASSIGGKGEQFF.

V is TRBV14 and J is TRBJ2-7; D might be TRBD1 (6 bases). V gave up 0 bases and J gave up 0 bases, with 12 bases separating them. Germline CDR1 is SGHDN and CDR2 is FVKESK. The CDR3 consists of 16 residues. In nucleotides, the CDR3 is TGTGCCAGCAGCCAAGAATCGTGGGGGCCCTCCTACGAGCAGTACTTC. Amino acid sequence: CASSQESWGPSYEQYF.

This clone was seen once. V and J are TRBV4-1 and TRBJ2-5; 7 bases fit TRBD1. Germline values: CDR1 MGHRA, CDR2 YSYEKL. The CDR3 has 13 amino acids. With 1 base clipped from V and 11 bases from J, the junction kept 7 bases outside the gene matches. The CDR3 region is CASSQGGTVAQYF. The CDR3 DNA sequence: TGCGCCAGCAGCCAAGGGGGGACAGTAGCGCAGTACTTC.

This clone came up a few times. The rearrangement links TRBV15 to TRBJ2-3, with 7 bases aligning to TRBD2. CDR3 length equals 15 residues. Germline CDR1 and CDR2: LNHNV and YYDKDF (reference sequence). V shed 5 bases, J shed 2 bases, and the junction held 7 bases outside the gene matches. The CDR3 spells CATSPSGDNTDTQYF. As DNA, the CDR3 is TGTGCCACCAGCCCAAGCGGGGATAACACAGATACGCAGTATTTT. The full variable domain, rest sourced from reference TRBV15 and TRBJ2-3, is DAMVIQNPRYQVTQFGKPVTLSCSQTLNHNVMYWYQQKSSQAPKLLFHYYDKDFNNEADTPDNFQSRRPNTSFCFLDIRSPGLGDTAMYLCATSPSGDNTDTQYFGPGTRLTVL.

This clone appeared a single time. The CDR3 coding sequence is TGTGCCAGCAGTCCCACCTACAATGAGCAGTTCTTC. Amino acids: CASSPTYNEQFF. V and J are TRBV6-5 and TRBJ2-1; D gene uncertain. Germline V gene data show CDR1 as MNHEY and CDR2 as SVGAGI. The CDR3 length is 12 residues. Trimming took off 5 bases at V and 2 bases at J, with 4 bases between the two ends.

There are a few counts of this clone. This chain links TRBV6-4 with TRBJ2-2, with 8 bases lining up with TRBD2. V lost 3 bases to trimming and J lost 1 base; unmatched junction nucleotides: 4. Per germline, CDR1 MRHNA and CDR2 SNTAGT. The CDR3 extends over 16 amino acids. The CDR3 nucleotides read TGTGCCAGCAGTGAGGGAGCGGGGGAGAACACCGGGGAGCTGTTTTTT. It yields the protein CASSEGAGENTGELFF.

In its sample, this clone was seen a few times. The chain uses TRBV7-2 and TRBJ1-4; D not resolved. The CDR3 length is 15 residues. V shed 5 bases and J shed 2 bases, with 12 bases lying between them. Germline V lookup: CDR1 SGHTA, CDR2 FQGNSA. The CDR3 coding sequence is TGTGCCAGCAGCCGGTCAACCGGGACTAATGAAAAACTGTTTTTT. It codes for CASSRSTGTNEKLFF.

J is TRBJ2-3 and V is TRBV9; D is undetermined. V lost 4 bases and J lost 4, with 16 bases in between. Germline V gene data show CDR1 as SGDLS and CDR2 as YYNGEE. This CDR3 contains 15 residues. The CDR3: CASSPSPRQPDTQYF. The DNA for the CDR3 is TGTGCCAGCAGCCCCTCTCCGAGGCAACCAGATACGCAGTATTTT.

This chain links TRBV6-1 with TRBJ2-7, with a tentative D call TRBD1 (6 bases). This CDR3 contains 13 residues. V shed 5 bases and J shed 1 base, with 9 bases lying between them. In germline, CDR1 is MNHNS, CDR2 SASEGT. The CDR3 loop is CASSSDSSYEQYF. DNA for the CDR3: TGTGCCAGCAGTTCGGACAGTTCCTACGAGCAGTACTTC.

The J gene is TRBJ2-5, the V gene TRBV7-7, with 8 nucleotides matching TRBD1. This CDR3 has 16 residues. CDR1 SSHAT and CDR2 FNYEAQ come from the germline V gene (reference sequence). With 5 bases clipped from V and 2 bases from J, the junction kept 10 bases outside the gene matches. The CDR3 nucleotides are TGTGCCAGCAGCCCCTCCGGGACAGGTTTTCAAGAGACCCAGTACTTC. It translates to CASSPSGTGFQETQYF. The whole variable domain, remainder taken from reference TRBV7-7 and TRBJ2-5, is GAGVSQSPRYKVTKRGQDVTLRCDPISSHATLYWYQQALGQGPEFLTYFNYEAQPDKSGLPSDRFSAERPEGSISTLTIQRTEQRDSAMYRCASSPSGTGFQETQYFGPGTRLLVL.

The chain couples TRBV5-8 to TRBJ1-2, with TRBD1 identical over 8 bases. This CDR3 comprises 15 residues. J was trimmed by 4 bases and V by 4 bases; bases with no gene match: 9. Germline V lookup: CDR1 SGHTS, CDR2 YDEGEE. The CDR3 bases are TGTGCCAGCAGCCCGCGGACAGGGACGATCTATGGCTACACCTTC. It yields the protein CASSPRTGTIYGYTF.

CDR3 region: CSVEEPRDTEAFF. In DNA, the CDR3 is TGCAGCGTAGAGGAACCGCGGGACACTGAAGCTTTCTTT. The chain links TRBV29-1 to TRBJ1-1; the D is unclear. The CDR3 runs 13 residues. Trimming stripped 6 bases from V and 3 bases from J, with 14 bases between. Germline lookup yields CDR1 SQVTM and CDR2 ANQGSEA.

This clone came up a few times. The chain employs TRBV18 and TRBJ2-2, with D unclear. Trimming shortened V by 4 bases and J by 5 bases, and 8 bases separated the two germline ends. The CDR3 length is 13 residues. The germline gives CDR1 KGHSH, CDR2 LQKENI. The CDR3: CASSLTRTGELFF. The CDR3 DNA reads TGTGCCAGCTCACTGACCCGGACCGGGGAGCTGTTTTTT.